This T cell receptor (beta chain) appears in the sequencing data of a study of cytomegalovirus exposure and HLA in healthy donors (dated by TCRdb to about 2017). Regarding the study in general: An earlier analysis of about 530 of the donors reported 276 Gb of sequence data and around 100 million unique TCR beta sequences obtained from about 179 million T cells. Genome-wide SNP genotypes for about three fifths of the roughly 670 donors were used in a later genetic analysis, which treated that subset as a discovery cohort. The study aimed to test whether signatures of past pathogen exposure could be identified by cataloging public T cell receptors. On average, 235,054 unique TCR beta nucleotide sequences were sequenced per donor among about 400 genotyped donors of the cohort, with 15% to 20% of those sequences being non-productive. The later analysis used no new phenotypic data to find candidate immune exposures, relying instead on TCR beta sequences and their occurrence across donors. A later analysis re-examined previously published TCR beta repertoires from more than 550 donors and added high-resolution HLA genotyping to investigate patterns of TCR occurrence. A separate validation cohort of over a hundred different subjects was used in addition to the roughly 700-subject first cohort. Alongside the repertoire data, information on donor age, sex, ethnicity and CMV serostatus was compiled. An early release that covered some 630 HLA-typed donors contained approximately 300 gigabases of sequencing data and about 93 million unique TCR sequences. An earlier analysis of approximately 630 of the donors applied high-throughput TCR beta sequencing to assess whether each TCR beta V gene segment acted as functional or pseudogenic. Among the roughly 400 genotyped donors, roughly 80% belonged to the genetic ancestry cluster associated with self-reported Caucasian donors. All discovery cohort repertoires had been generated on a single sequencing platform. The study used immunosequencing to profile the T cell repertoires of several hundred subjects and linked those repertoires to cytomegalovirus serostatus. HLA typing covered class I and class II loci at four-digit resolution. The number of donors typed differed by locus, with roughly 629-640 for A, B, C, DRB1 and DQB1, around 500 for DQA1, 600 to 610 for DPA1, and 400 to 490 for DPB1. To predict cytomegalovirus infection status, the study brought together high-throughput TCR immunosequencing, statistical association of individual TCRs with disease status, and machine learning. Several DR-DQ haplotypes were treated as single units for association and clustering because of strong linkage in the cohort. Summary of the overall study and its limitations: In vitro tests confirmed that a few of the cytomegalovirus-associated TCR beta chains recognize cytomegalovirus antigens. The classifier was reported to diagnose cytomegalovirus status with high specificity and sensitivity in both the original cohort and the validation cohort. Because HLA typing was missing for some donors at each locus, association tests included only the typed subset. Some IMGT-functional V segments, including TRBV6-2 and TRBV6-3, could not be told apart with the 87-base-pair reads, so those segments were excluded. The cohort was sequenced for TCR beta chains only, and without alpha or paired-chain data the features that could be detected were limited. The authors suggested that the approach could potentially be generalized to other disease states and immunological phenotypes. Most CMV-associated TCR beta chains appeared to be HLA-restricted in a later analysis, and the HLA associations seemed to be driven largely by CMV exposure. Most TCR sequences were observed very rarely across donors, whereas some public TCRs were present in many individuals. According to a later genetic analysis, donors in an Asian-associated ancestry cluster had fewer N-insertions in productive TCRs than the roughly 660-donor mean. A later analysis found that HLA-associated TCR beta chains were more clonally expanded and had lower generation probabilities than equally common non-associated chains. A total of 150 to 200 TCR beta chains were listed by the study as associated with cytomegalovirus. In a later analysis, 15,000 to 20,000 TCR beta sequences were associated with specific HLA alleles at a false discovery rate of 0.05. The presence/absence analyses assumed that sequencing depth was roughly uniform across donors, and that assumption may not be true. Linkage disequilibrium might explain the correlated functional status among segregating V segments, but an unknown experimental factor could not be excluded. In an earlier analysis of roughly 560 of the donors, most TCR beta V segments were observed in productive rearrangements about 87% or about 30% of the time, broadly matching IMGT annotations. A cluster of highly shared sequence variants was judged likely to represent a technical artifact of the sequencing pipeline. A later analysis reported that several top co-occurrence clusters appeared linked to parvovirus B19, influenza, CMV and Epstein-Barr virus. A later genetic analysis associated a missense DCLRE1C variant with V-gene and J-gene trimming of TCR beta chains, and an independent cohort replicated the association. A later analysis found that TCR association rates varied across HLA loci, with DRB1 alleles showing the most associated TCRs and HLA-C alleles the fewest. A further reported finding was that TCR beta sequences accurately predicted the HLA-A and HLA-B alleles for most subjects in the first cohort. Because counts were too low, roughly 18 rarely observed V segments, including chromosome 9 orphons, were left out of the earlier analysis of over 550 of the donors. The only immune exposure information available for the cohort was CMV serostatus. Assigning TCR associations to individual alleles was difficult when HLA alleles, especially DR and DQ, strongly co-occurred.

The V end loses 1 base and the J end loses 5 bases, and a stretch of 9 bases separates them. The CDR3 measures 14 amino acids from cysteine to phenylalanine. Just the 42-base CDR3 DNA is kept, in frame starting at base 1. The germline V gene encodes CDR1 SGHVS and CDR2 FQNEAQ. A note on this clone: Its antigen is not yet known. No much larger clone is present one base from it, and per-base qualities are unavailable.

The cohort was made up of 500 to 800 healthy bone marrow donors. At the time of sampling, every cohort member was nominally healthy, though immune exposures that went unrecorded were likely present. The donor was CMV seropositive and belonged to the group of around 300 seropositive cohort members. Each donor provided a peripheral blood sample, and peripheral blood mononuclear cells were used for TCR beta sequencing. Genomic DNA was extracted from the blood cell samples with the Qiagen DNeasy Blood Extraction Kit. The protocol used for the library was the immunoSEQ multiplex PCR assay. For the multiplex PCR, a mixture combining 60 forward primers for TCR Vbeta segments and 13 reverse primers for TCR Jbeta segments was used. Amplification of the CDR3 region of rearranged TCR beta genes was performed with a multiplex PCR assay on genomic DNA. On the Illumina HiSeq System, the amplified TCR beta libraries were sequenced as 87-base-pair reads. Processing in the source paper ran as follows. A later analysis tallied around 87 million unique TCR beta chains across the 700 or so repertoires, and about 10 million of those chains were shared by two or more donors. Raw reads were error-corrected and collapsed into unique sequences by a nearest-neighbor algorithm in which closely related sequences were merged to remove PCR and sequencing errors. V, D and J gene segments were assigned by aligning CDR3 sequences to IMGT reference sequences. For a sequence to be retained, a match of at least six nucleotides to both a V gene segment and a J gene segment was required. A rearrangement was called productive if the CDR3 had no stop codons and remained in frame with V and J, and every other rearrangement was called non-productive. Following IMGT convention, CDR3 was defined as the stretch from the second conserved V-encoded cysteine up to the conserved J-encoded phenylalanine. Sequences without an unambiguous match to a single V gene segment were excluded from the earlier analysis of about 640 of the donors. An earlier analysis of around 600 of the donors classified V segments as functional when productive rearrangements were above 56.7% and as segregating when the standard deviation between donors was above 5%. A statistical classification framework was built to diagnose cytomegalovirus status from the catalog of TCR beta chain sequences. In a later analysis, TCR nucleotide sequences were compared against IMGT/GENE-DB human TR gene sequences so that V and J genes could be assigned. A later analysis assigned CDR3 sequences and most-parsimonious VDJ recombination scenarios with the TCRdist pipeline. A later analysis defined each TCR beta chain by its CDR3 amino acid sequence plus V-gene family, and excluded reads lacking a unique V-gene family. A later analysis removed 550 to 700 highly shared, low-generation-probability nucleotide sequences to deal with suspected cross-contamination and a sequencing artifact. In a later analysis, a clonal expansion index for each public chain was calculated from normalized within-repertoire ranks of inferred template counts. In a later analysis, generation probabilities were computed using a VDJ recombination model fitted to out-of-frame rearrangements, and the results were checked against IGoR. In a later analysis, hypergeometric tests were used to score TCR-TCR, TCR-HLA and TCR-CMV co-occurrence, with a repertoire-size bias correction applied to TCR pairs. False discovery rates were estimated in a later analysis by permuting HLA or CMV assignments 20 times. In a later analysis, co-occurring TCRs were grouped with DBSCAN, and TCRdist sequence similarity was added when clustering was performed within HLA-allele-positive subsets. Co-occurrence clustering excluded repertoires with fewer than 30,000 or more than 120,000 public chains, plus five with anomalous nucleotide sharing. The table comes from immuneACCESS by way of TCRdb, which keeps in-frame sequences with V and J called. Part of the clones is missing from these tables; in studies checked, under half for an unresolved V gene and the rest for unknown reasons. The V and J calls and clone size come from that table; D and trimming were worked out from the DNA. The table for this sample lists approximately 100,000 clones; 70% to 80% of them were counted only once. The top ten constitute approximately 4.1% of the sample.

The sequence is built from TRBV7-8 and TRBJ2-1; there is no confident call for the D gene. The receptor was isolated from a female donor in good health and CMV-seropositive. Sequenced sample: PBMCs. The nucleotide sequence reads as follows: TGTGCCAGCAGCTTAGGTCACCAGGACAATGAGCAGTTCTTC. It specifies CASSLGHQDNEQFF.